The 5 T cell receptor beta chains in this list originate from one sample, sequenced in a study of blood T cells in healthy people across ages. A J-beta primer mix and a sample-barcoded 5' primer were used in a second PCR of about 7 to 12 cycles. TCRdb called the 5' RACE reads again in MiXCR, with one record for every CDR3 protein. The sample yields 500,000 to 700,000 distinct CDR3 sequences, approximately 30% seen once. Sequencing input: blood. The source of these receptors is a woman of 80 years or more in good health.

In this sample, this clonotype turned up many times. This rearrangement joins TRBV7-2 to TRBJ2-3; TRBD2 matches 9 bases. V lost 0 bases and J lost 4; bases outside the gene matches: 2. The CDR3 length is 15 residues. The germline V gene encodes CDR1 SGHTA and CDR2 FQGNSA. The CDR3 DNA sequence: TGTGCCAGCAGCTTAGCGCTAGCGGGGCCAGATACGCAGTATTTT. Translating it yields CASSLALAGPDTQYF.

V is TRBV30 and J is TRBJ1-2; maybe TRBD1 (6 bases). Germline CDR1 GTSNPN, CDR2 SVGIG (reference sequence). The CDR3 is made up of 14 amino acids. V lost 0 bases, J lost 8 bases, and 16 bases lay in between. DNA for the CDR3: TGTGCCTGGAGTGTCGGGCAGGGGACGAGGGGCTACACCTTC. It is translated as CAWSVGQGTRGYTF.

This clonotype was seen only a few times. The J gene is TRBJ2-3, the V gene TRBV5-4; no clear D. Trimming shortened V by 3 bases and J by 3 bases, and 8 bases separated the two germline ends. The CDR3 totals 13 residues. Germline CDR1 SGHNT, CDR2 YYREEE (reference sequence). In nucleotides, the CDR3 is TGTGCCAGCAGCTCGGCTACGACAGATACGCAGTATTTT. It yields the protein CASSSATTDTQYF.

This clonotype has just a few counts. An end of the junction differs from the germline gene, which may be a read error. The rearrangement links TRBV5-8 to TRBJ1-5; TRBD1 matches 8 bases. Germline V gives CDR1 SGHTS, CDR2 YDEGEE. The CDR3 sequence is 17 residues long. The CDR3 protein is CASSLVSDRGRGQPQHF. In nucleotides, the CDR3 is TGCGCCAGCAGCTTGGTTAGCGACAGGGGAAGAGGTCAGCCCCAGCATTTT.

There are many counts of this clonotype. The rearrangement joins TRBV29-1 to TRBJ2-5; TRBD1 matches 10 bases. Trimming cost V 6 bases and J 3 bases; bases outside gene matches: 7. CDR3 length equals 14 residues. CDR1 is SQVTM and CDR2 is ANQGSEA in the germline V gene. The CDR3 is CSVSPGTGEETQYF. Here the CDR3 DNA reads TGCAGCGTCAGCCCCGGGACAGGGGAAGAGACCCAGTACTTC. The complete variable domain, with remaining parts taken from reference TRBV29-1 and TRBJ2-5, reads SAVISQKPSRDICQRGTSLTIQCQVDSQVTMMFWYRQQPGQSLTLIATANQGSEATYESGFVIDKFPISRPNLTFSTLTVSNMSPEDSSIYLCSVSPGTGEETQYFGPGTRLLVL.